The 8 T cell receptor beta chains listed next were all sequenced from one sample in a study of blood T cell repertoires in COVID-19 (dated by TCRdb to the early 2020s). The protocol used for the library was the immunoSEQ multiplex PCR assay. The table comes from immuneACCESS by way of TCRdb, which keeps in-frame sequences with V and J called. Part of the clones is missing from these tables; in studies checked, under half for an unresolved V gene and the rest for unknown reasons. The sample profile shows about 190,000 clones; about 82% of them were found once. Roughly 9.1% of the sample goes to the ten largest clones. Source material: PBMCs or T cells enriched from blood (not recorded which). Receptors originate from a woman aged 25 to 39 who had recovered from COVID-19.

The chain carries TRBV5-5 and TRBJ2-5, with 8 bases fitting TRBD2. Germline values: CDR1 SGHKS, CDR2 YYEKEE (reference sequence). V trimming: 3 bases; J trimming: 5 bases; junction bases outside the gene matches: 9. CDR3 size: 15 residues. CDR3: CASSSRRGGGETQYF. The CDR3 DNA reads as TGTGCCAGCAGCTCCCGAAGGGGCGGGGGGGAGACCCAGTACTTC.

CDR3 sequence: CASSVLAGTDTQYF. For the CDR3, the DNA is TGTGCCAGTAGTGTTCTAGCGGGAACGGATACGCAGTATTTT. The rearrangement joins TRBV19 to TRBJ2-3, with 9 bases identical to TRBD2. Germline CDR1 and CDR2: LNHDA and SQIVND (reference sequence). V lost 5 bases to trimming and J lost 6 bases; unmatched junction nucleotides: 6. This CDR3 has 14 amino acids. Filled out from reference TRBV19 and TRBJ2-3, the complete variable domain reads DGGITQSPKYLFRKEGQNVTLSCEQNLNHDAMYWYRQDPGQGLRLIYYSQIVNDFQKGDIAEGYSVSREKKESFPLTVTSAQKNPTAFYLCASSVLAGTDTQYFGPGTRLTVL.

CDR3 region: CASRLAGGYEQYF. The CDR3 coding sequence is TGTGCCAGCAGACTAGCGGGAGGGTACGAGCAGTACTTC. The chain uses TRBV3-1 (or the pseudogene TRBV3-2) and TRBJ2-7; 13 bases are a match to TRBD2. Per germline, CDR1 LGHDT and CDR2 YNNKEL (reference sequence). The V gene end was trimmed by 6 bases and the J gene end by 4 bases; junction bases not matched to a gene: 0. The length of the CDR3 is 13 residues.

The CDR3 sequence: CASSRTGGSTTYEQYF. The CDR3 bases are TGTGCCAGCAGTAGAACAGGGGGTTCGACCACCTACGAGCAGTACTTC. V is TRBV27 and J is TRBJ2-7; 8 nucleotides agree with TRBD1. Germline loops: CDR1 MNHEY, CDR2 SMNVEV (reference sequence). The CDR3 sequence is 16 residues long. V dropped 5 bases and J dropped 2; count of bases not matched to a gene: 11.

The chain recombines TRBV18 with TRBJ1-1, with 7 bases lining up with TRBD1. The V segment lost 8 bases and the J segment 3 bases; nucleotides outside the gene matches: 21. This CDR3 is built from 18 residues. CDR1 and CDR2 from the germline V gene are KGHSH and LQKENI. The CDR3 reads CASPAEGGEGAGDTEAFF. Here the CDR3 DNA reads TGTGCCAGCCCCGCCGAAGGAGGTGAGGGGGCCGGGGACACTGAAGCTTTCTTT.

The rearrangement uses TRBV24-1 and TRBJ2-1; 9 positions agree with TRBD2. This CDR3 contains 15 residues. Germline-derived CDR1 and CDR2 are KGHDR and SFDVKD. With 5 bases clipped from V and 7 bases from J, the junction kept 8 bases outside the gene matches. The CDR3 DNA is TGTGCCACCAGTGGGTGGATTAGCGGGGGTAATGAGCAGTTCTTC. Its translation is CATSGWISGGNEQFF.

The chain uses TRBV4-1 and TRBJ1-6, with D unresolved. Germline CDR1 and CDR2: MGHRA and YSYEKL. The CDR3 extends over 18 amino acids. Trimming left V 4 bases short and J 2 bases short, with 18 bases between. CDR3 residues: CASSPQAGEWTYNSPLHF. Here the CDR3 DNA reads TGCGCCAGCAGCCCCCAGGCCGGGGAATGGACCTATAATTCACCCCTCCACTTT.

The chain employs TRBV24-1 and TRBJ2-2; possible D gene TRBD1, 5 bases. This CDR3 is built from 15 residues. Deletions cut 4 bases from V and 6 bases from J, with 14 bases between. The germline V gene has CDR1 KGHDR and CDR2 SFDVKD. CDR3 protein: CATSDTTQGSGELFF. CDR3 sequence (DNA): TGTGCCACCAGTGACACTACTCAGGGTTCCGGGGAGCTGTTTTTT.